The sequence of this T cell receptor (beta chain) was determined in a study of regulatory T cells in long-lasting Graves disease. General study findings and limits: Persistent-disease Graves' patients showed less TCR diversity than new cases. Newly diagnosed patients shared about 950 public clonotypes; persistent patients shared some 2,600.

This clonotype was detected many times. The antigen is unknown. Time point described: persistent/refractory GD, antithyroid drugs over 5 years with positive TRAb. Construction of the TCR library relied on RNA isolated from PBMCs. EDTA tubes held 7 to 9 milliliters of peripheral blood from each patient. V lost 6 bases and J lost 4; bases outside the gene matches: 7. The length of the CDR3 is 14 residues. In germline, CDR1 is SNHLY, CDR2 FYNNEI. Building the TCR beta libraries relied on iRepertoire HTBI primers, and CDR3 regions underwent Arm-PCR. TCRdb ran MiXCR on the multiplex PCR reads and lists one entry per CDR3 protein. The table has 300,000 to 500,000 distinct CDR3 sequences, less than 25% seen once.

Sequencing was performed on peripheral blood mononuclear cells (PBMCs), taken when the disease was refractory, from a patient treated with antithyroid drugs. This clonotype originated in a female donor with Graves disease. The V gene is TRBV2, the J gene TRBJ2-5, with 8 bases that match TRBD1. CDR3 protein: CASRKTGDRETQYF. DNA of the CDR3: TGTGCCAGCAGGAAGACAGGGGACCGAGAGACCCAGTACTTC.